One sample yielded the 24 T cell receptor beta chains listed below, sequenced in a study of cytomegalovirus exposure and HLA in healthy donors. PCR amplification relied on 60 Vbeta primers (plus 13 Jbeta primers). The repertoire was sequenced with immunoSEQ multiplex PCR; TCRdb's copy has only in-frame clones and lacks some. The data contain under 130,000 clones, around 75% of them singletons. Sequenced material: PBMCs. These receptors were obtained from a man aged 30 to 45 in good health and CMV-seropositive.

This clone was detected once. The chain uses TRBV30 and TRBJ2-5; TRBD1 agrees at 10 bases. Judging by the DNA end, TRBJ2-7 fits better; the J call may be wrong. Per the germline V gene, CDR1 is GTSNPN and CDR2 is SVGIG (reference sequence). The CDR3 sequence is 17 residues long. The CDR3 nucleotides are TGTGCCTGGAGCTCGAGGGCCCCGGGACAGGGGATGTACGAGCAGTACTTC. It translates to CAWSSRAPGQGMYEQYF.

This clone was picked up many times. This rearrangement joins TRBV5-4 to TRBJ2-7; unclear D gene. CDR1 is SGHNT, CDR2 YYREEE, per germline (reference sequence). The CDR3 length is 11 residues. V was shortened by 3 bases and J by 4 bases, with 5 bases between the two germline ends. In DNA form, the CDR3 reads TGTGCCAGCAGCTCCTTGTACGAGCAGTACTTC. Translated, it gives CASSSLYEQYF. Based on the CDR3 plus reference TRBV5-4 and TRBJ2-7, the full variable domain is ETGVTQSPTHLIKTRGQQVTLRCSSQSGHNTVSWYQQALGQGPQFIFQYYREEENGRGNFPPRFSGLQFPNYSSELNVNALELDDSALYLCASSSLYEQYFGPGTRLTVT.

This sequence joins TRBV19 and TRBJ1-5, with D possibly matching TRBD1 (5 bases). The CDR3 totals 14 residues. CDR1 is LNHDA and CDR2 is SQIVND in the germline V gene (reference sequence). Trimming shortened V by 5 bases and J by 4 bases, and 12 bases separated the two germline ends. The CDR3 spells CASSGGQLNQPQHF. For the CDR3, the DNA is TGTGCCAGTAGTGGCGGACAACTGAATCAGCCCCAGCATTTT.

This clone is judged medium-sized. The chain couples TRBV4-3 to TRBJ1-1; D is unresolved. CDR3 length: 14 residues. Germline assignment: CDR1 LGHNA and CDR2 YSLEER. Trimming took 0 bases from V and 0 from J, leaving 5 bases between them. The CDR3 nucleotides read TGCGCCAGCAGCCAAGATCCGGTGAACACTGAAGCTTTCTTT. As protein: CASSQDPVNTEAFF.

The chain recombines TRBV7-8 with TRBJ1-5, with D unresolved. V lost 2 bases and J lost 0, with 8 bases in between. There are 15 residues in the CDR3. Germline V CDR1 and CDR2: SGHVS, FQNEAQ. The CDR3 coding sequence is TGTGCCAGCAGCTTAACGAGGATTAGCAATCAGCCCCAGCATTTT. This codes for CASSLTRISNQPQHF.

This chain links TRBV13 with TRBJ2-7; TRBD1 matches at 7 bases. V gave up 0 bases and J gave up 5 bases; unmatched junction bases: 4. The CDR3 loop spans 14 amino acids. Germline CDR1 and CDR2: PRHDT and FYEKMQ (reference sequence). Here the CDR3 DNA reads TGTGCCAGCAGCTTAGGAGACAGGGTCGACGAGCAGTACTTC. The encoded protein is CASSLGDRVDEQYF.

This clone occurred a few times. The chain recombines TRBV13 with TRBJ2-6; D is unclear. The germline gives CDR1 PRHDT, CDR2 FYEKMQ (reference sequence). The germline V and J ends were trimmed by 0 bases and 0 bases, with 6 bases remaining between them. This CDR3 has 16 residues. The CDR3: CASSLGRFSGANVLTF. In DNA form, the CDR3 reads TGTGCCAGCAGCTTAGGGCGGTTCTCTGGGGCCAACGTCCTGACTTTC. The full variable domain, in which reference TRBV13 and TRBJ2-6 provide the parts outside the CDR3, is AAGVIQSPRHLIKEKRETATLKCYPIPRHDTVYWYQQGPGQDPQFLISFYEKMQSDKGSIPDRFSAQQFSDYHSELNMSSLELGDSALYFCASSLGRFSGANVLTFGAGSRLTVL.

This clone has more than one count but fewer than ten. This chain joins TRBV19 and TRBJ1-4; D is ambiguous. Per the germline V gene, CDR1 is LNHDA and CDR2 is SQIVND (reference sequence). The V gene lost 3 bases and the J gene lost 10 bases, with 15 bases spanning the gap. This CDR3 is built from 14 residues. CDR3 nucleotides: TGTGCCAGTAGTATGGGGAGGGCATCTGGAAAACTGTTTTTT. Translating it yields CASSMGRASGKLFF.

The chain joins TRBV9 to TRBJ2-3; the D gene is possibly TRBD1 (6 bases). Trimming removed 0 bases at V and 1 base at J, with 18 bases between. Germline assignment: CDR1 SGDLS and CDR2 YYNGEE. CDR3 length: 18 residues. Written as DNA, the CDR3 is TGTGCCAGCAGCGTAGAGGGGGTTGCCACCGAACGCACAGATACGCAGTATTTT. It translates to CASSVEGVATERTDTQYF.

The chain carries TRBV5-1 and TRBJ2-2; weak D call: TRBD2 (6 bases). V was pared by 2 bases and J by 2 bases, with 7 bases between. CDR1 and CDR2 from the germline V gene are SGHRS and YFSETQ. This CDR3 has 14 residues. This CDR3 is CASSFGRNTGELFF. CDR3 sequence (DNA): TGCGCCAGCAGCTTCGGGAGAAACACCGGGGAGCTGTTTTTT.

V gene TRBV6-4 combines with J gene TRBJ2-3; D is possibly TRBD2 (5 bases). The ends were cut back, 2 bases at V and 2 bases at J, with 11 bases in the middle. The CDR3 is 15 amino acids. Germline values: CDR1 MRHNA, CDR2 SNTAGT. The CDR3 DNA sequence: TGTGCCAGCAGTGACGACGGGGAGACCACAGATACGCAGTATTTT. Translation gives CASSDDGETTDTQYF.

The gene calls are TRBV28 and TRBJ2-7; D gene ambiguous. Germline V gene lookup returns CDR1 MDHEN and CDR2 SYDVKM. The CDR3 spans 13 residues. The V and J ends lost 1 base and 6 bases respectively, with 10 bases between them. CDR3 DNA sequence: TGTGCCAGCAGTTTATTTAGCCCCGCCGAGCAGTACTTC. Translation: CASSLFSPAEQYF.

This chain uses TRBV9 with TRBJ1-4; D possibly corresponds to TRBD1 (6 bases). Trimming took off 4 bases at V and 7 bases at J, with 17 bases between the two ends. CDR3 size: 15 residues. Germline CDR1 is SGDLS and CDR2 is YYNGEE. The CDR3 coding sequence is TGTGCCAGCAGCTCAATGGGACACGGAGCTGAAAAACTGTTTTTT. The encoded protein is CASSSMGHGAEKLFF. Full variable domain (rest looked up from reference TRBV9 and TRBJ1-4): DSGVTQTPKHLITATGQRVTLRCSPRSGDLSVYWYQQSLDQGLQFLIQYYNGEERAKGNILERFSAQQFPDLHSELNLSSLELGDSALYFCASSSMGHGAEKLFFGSGTQLSVL.

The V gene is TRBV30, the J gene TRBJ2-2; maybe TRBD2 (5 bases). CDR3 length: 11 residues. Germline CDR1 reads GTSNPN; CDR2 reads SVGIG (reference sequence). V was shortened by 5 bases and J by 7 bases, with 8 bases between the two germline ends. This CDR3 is CAWGRGGELFF. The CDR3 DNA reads TGTGCCTGGGGGAGAGGCGGGGAGCTGTTTTTT.

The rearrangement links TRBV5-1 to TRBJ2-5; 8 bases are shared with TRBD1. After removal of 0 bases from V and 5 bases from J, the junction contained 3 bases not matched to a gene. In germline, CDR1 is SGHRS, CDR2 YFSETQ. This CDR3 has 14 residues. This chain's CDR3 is CASSLATGGETQYF. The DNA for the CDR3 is TGCGCCAGCAGCTTGGCCACAGGGGGTGAGACCCAGTACTTC.

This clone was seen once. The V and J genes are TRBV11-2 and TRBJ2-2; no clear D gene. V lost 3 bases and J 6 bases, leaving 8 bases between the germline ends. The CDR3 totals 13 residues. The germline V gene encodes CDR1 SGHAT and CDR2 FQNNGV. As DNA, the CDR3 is TGTGCCAGCAGCTTCCAGTGGCCCGGGGAGCTGTTTTTT. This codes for CASSFQWPGELFF.

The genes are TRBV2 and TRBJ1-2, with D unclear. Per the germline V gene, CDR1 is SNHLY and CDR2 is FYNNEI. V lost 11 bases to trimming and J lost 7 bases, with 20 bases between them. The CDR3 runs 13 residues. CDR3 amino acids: CARREPPGGGYTF. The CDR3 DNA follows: TGTGCCCGCCGGGAGCCCCCAGGCGGTGGCTACACCTTC.

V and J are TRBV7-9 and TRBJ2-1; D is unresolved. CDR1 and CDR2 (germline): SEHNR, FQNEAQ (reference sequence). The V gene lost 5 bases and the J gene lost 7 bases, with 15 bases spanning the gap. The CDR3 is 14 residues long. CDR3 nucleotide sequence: TGTGCCAGCAGCCGCCCGGAGTGGATGAATGAGCAGTTCTTC. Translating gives CASSRPEWMNEQFF.

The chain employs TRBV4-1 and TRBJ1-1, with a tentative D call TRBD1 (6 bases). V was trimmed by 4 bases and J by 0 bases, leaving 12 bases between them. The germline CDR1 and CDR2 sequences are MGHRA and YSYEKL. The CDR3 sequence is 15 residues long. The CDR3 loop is CASSRTGTLNTEAFF. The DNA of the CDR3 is TGCGCCAGCAGCCGAACCGGGACACTGAACACTGAAGCTTTCTTT.

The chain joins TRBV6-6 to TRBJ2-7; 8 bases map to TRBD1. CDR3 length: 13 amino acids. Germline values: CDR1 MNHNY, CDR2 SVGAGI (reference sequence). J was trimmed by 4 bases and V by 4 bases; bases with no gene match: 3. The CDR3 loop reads CASSLTGEYEQYF. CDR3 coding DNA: TGTGCCAGCAGTTTGACAGGGGAATACGAGCAGTACTTC.

In DNA form, the CDR3 reads TGTGCCAGTAGTATAGAGGGAGGCGGGCTTGGCTACACCTTC. Residues: CASSIEGGGLGYTF. V usage is TRBV19 and J usage is TRBJ1-2; no firm D call. The CDR3 has 14 residues. Germline CDR1 is LNHDA and CDR2 is SQIVND (reference sequence). V lost 0 bases and J 7 bases, leaving 12 bases between the germline ends. The whole variable domain, filled in from reference TRBV19 and TRBJ1-2, reads DGGITQSPKYLFRKEGQNVTLSCEQNLNHDAMYWYRQDPGQGLRLIYYSQIVNDFQKGDIAEGYSVSREKKESFPLTVTSAQKNPTAFYLCASSIEGGGLGYTFGSGTRLTVV.

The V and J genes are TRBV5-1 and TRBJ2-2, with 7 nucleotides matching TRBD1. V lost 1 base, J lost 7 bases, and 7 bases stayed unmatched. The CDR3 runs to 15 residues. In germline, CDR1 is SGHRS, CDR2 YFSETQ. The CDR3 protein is CASSLLSNRGGELFF. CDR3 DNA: TGCGCCAGCAGCTTGTTGTCAAACAGGGGCGGGGAGCTGTTTTTT.

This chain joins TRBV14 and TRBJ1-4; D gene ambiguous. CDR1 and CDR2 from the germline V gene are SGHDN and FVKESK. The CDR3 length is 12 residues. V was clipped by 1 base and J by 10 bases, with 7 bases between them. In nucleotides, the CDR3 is TGTGCCAGCAGCCAAGTGCGAGGAAAACTGTTTTTT. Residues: CASSQVRGKLFF.

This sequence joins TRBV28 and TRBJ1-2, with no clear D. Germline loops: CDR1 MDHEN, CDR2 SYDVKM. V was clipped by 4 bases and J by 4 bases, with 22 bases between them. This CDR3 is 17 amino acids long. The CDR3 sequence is CASSSAPVEGRGYGYTF. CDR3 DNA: TGTGCCAGCAGTTCAGCTCCTGTGGAGGGTCGAGGCTATGGCTACACCTTC.